One and the same sample provided the 20 T cell receptor beta chains below, sequenced in a study of T cell repertoires in cytomegalovirus infection. TCRdb re-called the reads through MiXCR, storing one row per CDR3 protein. The table shows about 500,000 distinct CDR3 sequences, with about 33% occurring only once. No cognate antigen is known for these TCRs. The material was cultured PBMCs, obtained from culture after CMV antigen stimulation. These receptors were obtained from a human donor in good health (CMV status not recorded). Some clones in this sample may be carry-over from other donors' samples.

The genes are TRBV6-2 or TRBV6-3 and TRBJ2-1, with a weak D call TRBD1 (7 bases). CDR1 and CDR2 (germline): MNHEY, SVGEGT. V lost 2 bases, J lost 2 bases, and 10 bases lay in between. CDR3 size: 15 residues. The CDR3 coding sequence is TGTGCCAGCAGTTACGGAGGGGGCGCCTACAATGAGCAGTTCTTC. This sequence encodes CASSYGGGAYNEQFF.

The chain links TRBV15 to TRBJ1-1, with unresolved D. Trimming removed 0 bases at V and 0 bases at J, with 11 bases between. Looked up from germline, CDR1 is LNHNV and CDR2 is YYDKDF (reference sequence). The CDR3 has 16 residues. In nucleotides, the CDR3 is TGTGCCACCAGCAGAGATATCGGGAAGTTGAACACTGAAGCTTTCTTT. It yields the protein CATSRDIGKLNTEAFF.

For the CDR3, the DNA is TGTGCCAGCAGCTATCAAGATACGCAGTATTTT. Translating gives CASSYQDTQYF. The chain couples TRBV11-2 to TRBJ2-3; no definite D call. V was cut by 4 bases and J by 5 bases, with 4 bases left in between. The CDR3 is 11 amino acids. Germline V CDR1 and CDR2: SGHAT, FQNNGV.

This chain uses TRBV11-1 with TRBJ1-3, with 7 bases aligning to TRBD1. J gave up 2 bases and V 5 bases, and 9 bases lay outside the gene matches. The CDR3 runs 16 residues. Germline V gene data show CDR1 as SGHAT and CDR2 as FQDESV (reference sequence). The CDR3 coding sequence is TGTGCCAGCAGCCCAGGGACGACAGGGACTGGAAACACCATATATTTT. It yields the protein CASSPGTTGTGNTIYF.

This clonotype occurred once. This chain connects TRBV14 to TRBJ2-3; 7 positions match TRBD2. V shed 5 bases, J shed 0 bases, and the junction held 11 bases outside the gene matches. CDR3 length equals 17 residues. Per germline, CDR1 SGHDN and CDR2 FVKESK. This chain's CDR3 is CASSKGRASGSTDTQYF. For the CDR3, the DNA is TGTGCCAGCAGCAAGGGTCGGGCTAGCGGAAGCACAGATACGCAGTATTTT.

The chain links TRBV29-1 to TRBJ2-2; weak D call: TRBD1 (6 bases). The CDR3 loop spans 18 amino acids. V was cut by 5 bases and J by 4 bases, with 26 bases left in between. Germline loops: CDR1 SQVTM, CDR2 ANQGSEA. CDR3: CSVPKRGSGAISTGELFF. In DNA, the CDR3 is TGCAGCGTTCCAAAAAGGGGGTCCGGGGCGATTTCCACCGGGGAGCTGTTTTTT.

The chain links TRBV12-3 or TRBV12-4 to TRBJ1-1; no clear D. V lost 7 bases, J lost 0 bases, and 9 bases lay in between. The CDR3 length is 13 residues. The CDR3 is CASMNIMNTEAFF. The CDR3 nucleotides are TGTGCCAGCATGAACATCATGAACACTGAAGCTTTCTTT.

The rearrangement joins TRBV6-2 or TRBV6-3 to TRBJ2-1; TRBD2 matches at 10 bases. CDR3 length: 18 residues. Germline V gene lookup returns CDR1 MNHEY and CDR2 SVGEGT. The J segment lost 0 bases and the V segment lost 3 bases, leaving 8 bases of the junction unmatched. DNA for the CDR3: TGTGCCAGCAGTTATTTCCCTAGCGGGAGTGTCTCCTACAATGAGCAGTTCTTC. This translates into CASSYFPSGSVSYNEQFF.

V is TRBV12-3 or TRBV12-4 and J is TRBJ2-1; TRBD2 is a possible D gene (6 bases). Trimming removed 4 bases from V and 4 bases from J, with 17 bases in between. The CDR3 has 16 amino acids. The CDR3 region is CASSSNAGRGYNEQFF. CDR3 bases: TGTGCCAGCAGTTCCAATGCGGGACGGGGGTACAATGAGCAGTTCTTC.

The chain couples TRBV29-1 to TRBJ1-5; 10 positions match TRBD1. This CDR3 is built from 15 residues. Looked up from germline, CDR1 is SQVTM and CDR2 is ANQGSEA. V shed 4 bases and J 3 bases; nucleotides not matched to a gene: 6. In DNA, the CDR3 is TGCAGCGTTGGCAGGGGACAGGGGAACAATCAGCCCCAGCATTTT. Its translation: CSVGRGQGNNQPQHF. Based on the CDR3 plus reference TRBV29-1 and TRBJ1-5, the full variable domain is SAVISQKPSRDICQRGTSLTIQCQVDSQVTMMFWYRQQPGQSLTLIATANQGSEATYESGFVIDKFPISRPNLTFSTLTVSNMSPEDSSIYLCSVGRGQGNNQPQHFGDGTRLSIL.

The chain uses TRBV29-1 and TRBJ2-1, with 8 bases fitting TRBD2. J was trimmed by 5 bases and V by 0 bases; bases with no gene match: 9. CDR1 SQVTM and CDR2 ANQGSEA come from the germline V gene. CDR3 length equals 16 residues. The CDR3 region is CSVEDQRTSSNNEQFF. As DNA, the CDR3 is TGCAGCGTTGAAGATCAGAGGACTAGCAGTAACAATGAGCAGTTCTTC.

The chain uses TRBV20-1 and TRBJ2-1; D is unclear. Trimming pared 6 bases from V and 1 base from J, leaving 16 bases between. In germline, CDR1 is DFQATT, CDR2 SNEGSKA (reference sequence). The CDR3 runs to 15 residues. CDR3 protein: CSAVPPPASYNEQFF. The CDR3 DNA follows: TGCAGTGCCGTACCCCCTCCGGCATCCTACAATGAGCAGTTCTTC.

This clonotype was seen a handful of times. This chain joins TRBV7-2 and TRBJ2-3; 14 bases map to TRBD2. The CDR3 is 14 residues long. V lost 5 bases, J lost 12 bases, and 7 bases stayed unmatched. Germline V gives CDR1 SGHTA, CDR2 FQGNSA. The CDR3 DNA reads as TGTGCCAGCAGCACCGGGACTAGCGGGAGTTCTCAGTATTTT. It specifies CASSTGTSGSSQYF.

This clonotype came up a few times. The rearrangement uses TRBV7-2 and TRBJ2-7; 7 bases match TRBD2. The germline V gene has CDR1 SGHTA and CDR2 FQGNSA. The CDR3 sequence is 15 residues long. V lost 1 base, J lost 6 bases, and 9 bases stayed unmatched. CDR3 sequence: CASSLGGGMGSEQYF. The CDR3 DNA reads TGTGCCAGCAGCTTAGGCGGGGGTATGGGCTCCGAGCAGTACTTC.

The V call is TRBV19, the J call TRBJ2-7; D possibly corresponds to TRBD1 (7 bases). V lost 1 base to trimming and J lost 6 bases, with 19 bases between them. Germline CDR1 reads LNHDA; CDR2 reads SQIVND (reference sequence). The CDR3 runs to 16 residues. In nucleotides, the CDR3 is TGTGCCAGTAGTATAGGGACCTCGCGGGACAGATCCGAGCAGTACTTC. It encodes CASSIGTSRDRSEQYF.

The CDR3 DNA follows: TGCAGTGCTATACTTCTTTCTGAAGCTTTCTTT. Its translation: CSAILLSEAFF. This sequence joins TRBV20-1 and TRBJ1-1; D is unresolved. This CDR3 is 11 amino acids long. CDR1 is DFQATT, CDR2 SNEGSKA, per germline (reference sequence). Trimming cost V 4 bases and J 6 bases, with 9 bases left between them.

This clonotype has only a few counts. The chain links TRBV5-4 to TRBJ2-7, with 8 bases matching TRBD1. Germline V gene lookup returns CDR1 SGHNT and CDR2 YYREEE (reference sequence). The V gene end was trimmed by 3 bases and the J gene end by 5 bases; junction bases not matched to a gene: 10. This CDR3 is built from 15 residues. For the CDR3, the DNA is TGTGCCAGCAGCTCAGACAGGGGTGTATACAACGAGCAGTACGTC. It yields the protein CASSSDRGVYNEQYV.

The V gene is TRBV7-9, the J gene TRBJ2-3; D might be TRBD1 (6 bases). Germline values: CDR1 SEHNR, CDR2 FQNEAQ (reference sequence). The CDR3 sequence is 15 residues long. Trimming removed 4 bases at V and 4 bases at J, with 15 bases between. CDR3: CASSSGTISSDTQYF. The CDR3 nucleotides read TGTGCCAGCAGCTCCGGGACAATTTCTTCAGATACGCAGTATTTT.

The chain uses TRBV20-1 and TRBJ2-7, with D possibly TRBD1 on 5 matching bases. V gave up 1 base and J gave up 5 bases, with 9 bases separating them. Germline-derived CDR1 and CDR2 are DFQATT and SNEGSKA (reference sequence). The CDR3 is 12 amino acids. CDR3 amino acids: CSARGTTDEQYF. CDR3 bases: TGCAGTGCTAGAGGGACAACCGACGAGCAGTACTTC.

The chain has TRBV6-2 or TRBV6-3 and TRBJ2-5, with 10 bases matching TRBD2. CDR1 and CDR2 (germline): MNHEY, SVGEGT. CDR3 size: 17 residues. The V and J ends lost 7 bases and 1 base, in that order; junction bases with no gene match: 12. Here the CDR3 DNA reads TGTGCCAGCAAAAGAGCTTTGACTAGCGGGTTCCAAGAGACCCAGTACTTC. Protein sequence: CASKRALTSGFQETQYF.